Presented here are 30 T cell receptor beta chains from one specimen sequenced in a study of T cell responses to AZD1222 COVID-19 vaccine. Clones were read by immunoSEQ multiplex PCR, and TCRdb kept only the in-frame ones, dropping some. Here the sample spans some 120,000 clones, 88% being singletons. Sample: peripheral blood, taken on day 0 of AZD1222 vaccination. The receptors come from an adult in good health.

The V call is TRBV18, the J call TRBJ1-2; unclear D gene. With 3 bases removed from V and 8 bases from J, the gap between germline ends came to 13 bases. From germline, CDR1 is KGHSH and CDR2 LQKENI. This CDR3 has 13 amino acids. The CDR3 nucleotides read TGTGCCAGCTCACCCGACCAAATAGAAGGCTACACCTTC. This codes for CASSPDQIEGYTF.

This rearrangement joins TRBV7-7 to TRBJ2-2, with TRBD2 matching 11 bases. Germline values: CDR1 SSHAT, CDR2 FNYEAQ (reference sequence). V trimming: 5 bases; J trimming: 3 bases; junction bases outside the gene matches: 5. CDR3 length: 16 amino acids. The CDR3 DNA reads as TGTGCCAGCAGCCGAAGTAGCGGGGGGGACACCGGGGAGCTGTTTTTT. As protein: CASSRSSGGDTGELFF.

The rearrangement uses TRBV28 and TRBJ1-1; D is unresolved. Between the trimmed V and J ends, which lost 8 bases and 1 base, there was a span of 8 bases. The CDR3 length is 12 residues. Germline loops: CDR1 MDHEN, CDR2 SYDVKM. The CDR3 here is CASAAGNTEAFF. The CDR3 coding sequence is TGTGCCAGCGCCGCGGGGAACACTGAAGCTTTCTTT.

This chain links TRBV6-5 with TRBJ1-2; 7 bases line up with TRBD1. The germline V gene has CDR1 MNHEY and CDR2 SVGAGI. The CDR3 has 15 residues. The J segment lost 0 bases and the V segment lost 5 bases, leaving 6 bases of the junction unmatched. The CDR3 DNA reads as TGTGCCAGCAGTATGCGACAGGGCTCTAACTATGGCTACACCTTC. This sequence encodes CASSMRQGSNYGYTF.

This chain uses TRBV6-6 with TRBJ1-5, with 8 positions matching TRBD1. Germline assignment: CDR1 MNHNY and CDR2 SVGAGI (reference sequence). V gave up 6 bases and J gave up 0 bases; unmatched junction bases: 7. The CDR3 has 16 amino acids. CDR3 sequence (DNA): TGTGCCAGCAGCACCAGCAGGGGGCTTAGCAATCAGCCCCAGCATTTT. Its translation is CASSTSRGLSNQPQHF.

A few counts support this clone. The chain has TRBV6-5 and TRBJ1-5; possible D gene TRBD1, 5 bases. The CDR3 totals 15 residues. Trimming left V 4 bases short and J 2 bases short, with 12 bases between. CDR1 is MNHEY and CDR2 is SVGAGI in the germline V gene. CDR3 region: CASSWDSGGNQPQHF. Here the CDR3 DNA reads TGTGCCAGCAGTTGGGACTCAGGAGGCAATCAGCCCCAGCATTTT.

The V call is TRBV2, the J call TRBJ2-5; 7 positions match TRBD2. Germline V gene lookup returns CDR1 SNHLY and CDR2 FYNNEI. This CDR3 is built from 16 residues. Trimming removed 0 bases from V and 5 bases from J; junction bases left unmatched: 9. CDR3 in amino acids: CASSEAVGGGGETQYF. The CDR3 bases are TGTGCCAGCAGTGAAGCGGTAGGCGGGGGAGGCGAGACCCAGTACTTC. The whole variable domain, filled in from reference TRBV2 and TRBJ2-5, reads EPEVTQTPSHQVTQMGQEVILRCVPISNHLYFYWYRQILGQKVEFLVSFYNNEISEKSEIFDDQFSVERPDGSNFTLKIRSTKLEDSAMYFCASSEAVGGGGETQYFGPGTRLLVL.

The V gene is TRBV2, the J gene TRBJ2-3; D perhaps matches TRBD1 (6 bases). There are 12 residues in the CDR3. Trimming removed 10 bases at V and 1 base at J, with 9 bases between. CDR1 and CDR2 from the germline V gene are SNHLY and FYNNEI. The CDR3 protein is CATRTGTDTQYF. CDR3 DNA: TGTGCCACACGGACAGGCACAGATACGCAGTATTTT. The full variable domain, its missing parts supplied by reference TRBV2 and TRBJ2-3, is EPEVTQTPSHQVTQMGQEVILRCVPISNHLYFYWYRQILGQKVEFLVSFYNNEISEKSEIFDDQFSVERPDGSNFTLKIRSTKLEDSAMYFCATRTGTDTQYFGPGTRLTVL.

The gene calls are TRBV28 and TRBJ1-2; D unclear. The ends were cut back, 10 bases at V and 4 bases at J, with 10 bases in the middle. Germline values: CDR1 MDHEN, CDR2 SYDVKM. This CDR3 has 11 residues. The CDR3: CATDPGYGYTF. The CDR3 region has the DNA TGTGCCACGGACCCCGGCTATGGCTACACCTTC.

The chain has TRBV6-5 and TRBJ1-5; no definite D call. The CDR3 runs to 13 residues. V was cut by 5 bases and J by 9 bases, with 14 bases left in between. Germline values: CDR1 MNHEY, CDR2 SVGAGI. The CDR3 sequence is CASSPLGAGPQHF. CDR3 DNA sequence: TGTGCCAGCAGTCCCTTGGGCGCTGGGCCCCAGCATTTT.

The chain employs TRBV6-6 and TRBJ1-1; D is possibly TRBD1 (6 bases). The V end lost 2 bases, the J end lost 0 bases, and 7 bases lay between the germline ends. Germline V lookup: CDR1 MNHNY, CDR2 SVGAGI (reference sequence). The CDR3 is made up of 14 amino acids. The chain's CDR3 is CASSYGTLNTEAFF. CDR3 DNA: TGTGCCAGCAGTTACGGGACACTGAACACTGAAGCTTTCTTT.

This clone occurred once. V is TRBV28 and J is TRBJ1-6; the D gene is possibly TRBD1 (5 bases). Germline lookup yields CDR1 MDHEN and CDR2 SYDVKM. The CDR3 spans 14 residues. Trimming removed 6 bases at V and 9 bases at J, with 15 bases between. The CDR3 here is CASRRTLRGSPLHF. In nucleotides, the CDR3 is TGTGCCAGCAGACGAACCCTTAGGGGTTCACCCCTCCACTTT. Full variable domain (rest looked up from reference TRBV28 and TRBJ1-6): DVKVTQSSRYLVKRTGEKVFLECVQDMDHENMFWYRQDPGLGLRLIYFSYDVKMKEKGDIPEGYSVSREKKERFSLILESASTNQTSMYLCASRRTLRGSPLHFGNGTRLTVT.

The chain uses TRBV7-9 and TRBJ1-1, with a possible D match to TRBD1 (5 bases). CDR1 is SEHNR, CDR2 FQNEAQ, per germline (reference sequence). This CDR3 comprises 14 residues. Trimming left V 5 bases short and J 1 base short, with 11 bases between. CDR3 protein: CASSAGGTNTEAFF. The CDR3 DNA is TGTGCCAGCAGCGCCGGGGGAACGAACACTGAAGCTTTCTTT.

In DNA form, the CDR3 reads TGTGCCAGCAGTTTAGGAGGGGTTGGCTACACCTTC. Translated: CASSLGGVGYTF. The rearrangement joins TRBV27 to TRBJ1-2, with D perhaps TRBD1 (5 bases). The CDR3 sequence is 12 residues long. Germline V gene sequence: CDR1 MNHEY, CDR2 SMNVEV (reference sequence). The V end lost 2 bases, the J end lost 7 bases, and 8 bases lay between the germline ends.

The V and J genes are TRBV7-7 and TRBJ1-1; D remains unclear. The germline V and J ends were trimmed by 5 bases and 6 bases, with 22 bases remaining between them. The CDR3 runs 16 residues. The V gene's germline CDR1 is SSHAT and CDR2 FNYEAQ (reference sequence). CDR3: CASSPLNLAESPEAFF. CDR3 in DNA: TGTGCCAGCAGCCCATTAAATCTCGCGGAATCTCCTGAAGCTTTCTTT.

This chain joins TRBV4-3 and TRBJ2-6; 7 bases are shared with TRBD1. The CDR3 consists of 17 residues. The V and J ends lost 3 bases and 1 base, in that order; junction bases with no gene match: 6. CDR1 and CDR2 (germline): LGHNA, YSLEER. The CDR3 loop reads CASSQDRSESGANVLTF. The CDR3 DNA sequence: TGCGCCAGCAGCCAGGACAGGTCAGAGTCTGGGGCCAACGTCCTGACTTTC.

This clone occurred once. This rearrangement joins TRBV7-6 to TRBJ1-6; TRBD1 aligns across 8 bases. The CDR3 consists of 14 residues. Germline CDR1 SGHVS, CDR2 FNYEAQ. The ends lost 5 bases at V and 9 bases at J; junction bases unmatched: 6. The CDR3 loop is CASSLTGVGSPLHF. CDR3 bases: TGTGCCAGCAGCCTGACAGGGGTTGGTTCACCCCTCCACTTT.

This clone has a handful of counts. The chain is built from TRBV4-2 and TRBJ2-7; 7 bases are shared with TRBD1. This CDR3 has 14 residues. V gave up 0 bases and J gave up 4 bases; unmatched junction bases: 3. The germline gives CDR1 LGHNA, CDR2 YNFKEQ. CDR3 nucleotide sequence: TGTGCCAGCAGCCAAGAGGCCAGGGGGTACGAGCAGTACTTC. Translated: CASSQEARGYEQYF.

This chain joins TRBV5-1 and TRBJ2-7, with 10 nucleotides matching TRBD1. V was pared by 2 bases and J by 6 bases, with 8 bases of the junction left unmatched. CDR1 SGHRS and CDR2 YFSETQ come from the germline V gene. The CDR3 spans 15 residues. CDR3 residues: CASSFSGTGVSEQYF. The DNA for the CDR3 is TGCGCCAGCAGCTTTTCCGGGACAGGGGTTAGCGAGCAGTACTTC.

J is TRBJ2-3 and V is TRBV4-1, with D perhaps TRBD1 (5 bases). Germline V CDR1 and CDR2: MGHRA, YSYEKL. This CDR3 spans 15 amino acids. V dropped 0 bases and J dropped 2 bases, with 9 bases sitting between them. DNA for the CDR3: TGCGCCAGCAGCCAAGATCAGGGCTTCACAGATACGCAGTATTTT. This codes for CASSQDQGFTDTQYF.

This chain connects TRBV7-2 to TRBJ2-1, with D tentatively TRBD2 (6 bases). This CDR3 comprises 14 residues. V was pared by 5 bases and J by 12 bases, with 20 bases between. The germline CDR1 and CDR2 sequences are SGHTA and FQGNSA. CDR3 loop: CASSTPGGIWGQFF. In nucleotides, the CDR3 is TGTGCCAGCAGCACCCCGGGCGGGATCTGGGGGCAGTTCTTC.

For this clone: Other nucleotide sequences in the sample specify the same CDR3. The chain links TRBV7-9 to TRBJ1-4, with TRBD1 as a possible D gene (6 bases). The CDR3 consists of 15 residues. The V end lost 0 bases, the J end lost 4 bases, and 9 bases lay between the germline ends. Germline V CDR1 and CDR2: SEHNR, FQNEAQ (reference sequence). CDR3 sequence reads: CASSLATGGNEKLFF. The CDR3 DNA reads TGTGCCAGCAGCTTAGCGACAGGAGGTAATGAAAAACTGTTTTTT.

J is TRBJ2-6 and V is TRBV19, with D possibly TRBD1 on 5 matching bases. The germline V gene has CDR1 LNHDA and CDR2 SQIVND (reference sequence). V was pared by 0 bases and J by 1 base, with 13 bases between. The CDR3 extends over 18 amino acids. The CDR3 loop reads CASSIDAGWLSGANVLTF. CDR3 DNA: TGTGCCAGTAGTATAGATGCAGGGTGGTTGTCTGGGGCCAACGTCCTGACTTTC.

The CDR3 spells CAISESLGYTF. In DNA, the CDR3 is TGTGCCATCAGTGAGTCCCTTGGCTACACCTTC. J is TRBJ1-2 and V is TRBV10-3; D call uncertain. CDR3 length: 11 amino acids. In germline, CDR1 is ENHRY, CDR2 SYGVKD. Trimming left V 0 bases short and J 7 bases short, with 3 bases between.

V usage is TRBV7-3 and J usage is TRBJ1-1; no definite D call. The CDR3 totals 13 residues. CDR1 and CDR2 from the germline V gene are SGHTA and FQGTGA. Trimming cost V 7 bases and J 0 bases, with 9 bases left between them. In DNA form, the CDR3 reads TGTGCCAGCACAGTGAGGTTGAACACTGAAGCTTTCTTT. Residues: CASTVRLNTEAFF.

This chain connects TRBV6-5 to TRBJ1-5, with 9 bases aligning to TRBD1. This CDR3 is built from 14 residues. Unmatched junction bases numbered 7, after V lost 8 bases and J lost 5 bases. CDR1 is MNHEY, CDR2 SVGAGI, per germline. The CDR3 is CASGSGQGYQPQHF. CDR3 DNA: TGTGCCAGCGGATCCGGACAGGGGTATCAGCCCCAGCATTTT.

The chain carries TRBV7-2 and TRBJ2-2; TRBD2 is a possible D gene (6 bases). The CDR3 is 17 amino acids. Germline CDR1 SGHTA, CDR2 FQGNSA. Trimming stripped 5 bases from V and 5 bases from J, with 21 bases between. CDR3 sequence reads: CASSPVGGRSRTGELFF. The CDR3 nucleotides are TGTGCCAGCAGCCCCGTAGGAGGGCGGAGCAGGACCGGGGAGCTGTTTTTT.

V and J are TRBV6-5 and TRBJ1-3; possibly TRBD1 for D (6 bases). V lost 5 bases and J 5 bases, leaving 13 bases between the germline ends. The CDR3 loop spans 14 amino acids. The germline CDR1 and CDR2 sequences are MNHEY and SVGAGI. The CDR3 DNA follows: TGTGCCAGCAGTCCCAGAGGGGGTAGAAACACCATATATTTT. Translation: CASSPRGGRNTIYF.

V usage is TRBV7-2 and J usage is TRBJ1-2; 7 nucleotides match TRBD1. Germline loops: CDR1 SGHTA, CDR2 FQGNSA. J lost 2 bases, V lost 5 bases, and 8 bases had no gene match. This CDR3 region has 15 residues. CDR3 in amino acids: CASSPEGGGNYGYTF. CDR3 DNA sequence: TGTGCCAGCAGCCCAGAGGGAGGGGGCAACTATGGCTACACCTTC.

This chain joins TRBV6-5 and TRBJ1-2, with TRBD1 matching 7 bases. The germline V gene encodes CDR1 MNHEY and CDR2 SVGAGI. The V segment lost 7 bases and the J segment 6 bases; nucleotides outside the gene matches: 8. There are 13 residues in the CDR3. CDR3 sequence reads: CASTRQGLDGYTF. CDR3 DNA sequence: TGTGCCAGCACAAGACAGGGATTGGATGGCTACACCTTC.